This is a list of T cell receptor beta chains from one sample in a study of blood T cell repertoires in COVID-19. Assay: immunoSEQ multiplex PCR; the TCRdb copy retains only in-frame clones and omits some. The sample shows 70,000 to 85,000 clones, over 80% of them seen only once. The specimen was peripheral blood. The receptors derive from a human donor in a cohort sampled during active COVID-19. The CDR3 runs from the conserved cysteine through the conserved F or W. The order of the fields is D gene, clone size, J gene, V gene, CDR3 DNA, CDR3 protein. The D gene is left open where the match is weak. Clone sizes are given selectively: once, few, many, or a class where the clone is expanded.

NA | NA | TRBJ2-1 | TRBV5-5 | TGTGCCAGCAGCCTACTGATTCTCCTAAACAATGAGCAGTTCTTC | CASSLLILLNNEQFF
NA | NA | TRBJ2-5 | TRBV3-1/TRBV3-2 | TGTGCCAGCAGCCTGGCCTCAGAGACCCAGTACTTC | CASSLASETQYF
NA | NA | TRBJ2-2 | TRBV6-4 | TGTGCCAGCAGCCGGGGGACGAACACCGGGGAGCTGTTTTTT | CASSRGTNTGELFF
NA | NA | TRBJ1-1 | TRBV5-3 | TGTGCCAGAAGCCCGGACCCAGGGGACACTGAAGCTTTCTTT | CARSPDPGDTEAFF
NA | NA | TRBJ2-4 | TRBV4-2 | TGTGCCAGCAGCCAAGAGAGCGGAAACATTCAGTACTTC | CASSQESGNIQYF
NA | NA | TRBJ2-3 | TRBV29-1 | TGCAGCGTTGAGATGGCAGGGGCCGATACGCAGTATTTT | CSVEMAGADTQYF
TRBD1 | NA | TRBJ2-1 | TRBV5-8 | TGTGCCAGCAGCCGACAGGGGGAGGTCAATGAGCAGTTCTTC | CASSRQGEVNEQFF
TRBD1 | NA | TRBJ1-4 | TRBV19 | TGTGCCACCTCTCGACAGGGGGCCCATGAAAAACTGTTTTTT | CATSRQGAHEKLFF
NA | NA | TRBJ1-3 | TRBV30 | TGTGCCTGGACAGCTGGAAACACCATATATTTT | CAWTAGNTIYF
TRBD2 | many | TRBJ2-3 | TRBV19 | TGTGCCAGTAGGCACTCTAGCGGGGGTCCCGCTAGCACAGATACGCAGTATTTT | CASRHSSGGPASTDTQYF
NA | few | TRBJ1-4 | TRBV11-3 | TGTGCCAGCAGCTCATCAACAACAGGGACTAATGAAAAACTGTTTTTT | CASSSSTTGTNEKLFF
TRBD1 | few | TRBJ2-7 | TRBV5-1 | TGCGCCAGCAGCGGGGGACAGGGGAGCTACGAGCAGTACTTC | CASSGGQGSYEQYF
NA | NA | TRBJ1-1 | TRBV6-4 | TGTGCCCTCTTCCAGAGGCTTTCTTTT | CALFQRLSF
NA | once | TRBJ2-3 | TRBV5-6 | TGTGCCAGCAGCTTGACGGGGGGCGCTTCAGATACGCAGTATTTT | CASSLTGGASDTQYF
NA | once | TRBJ2-7 | TRBV5-1 | TGCGCCAGCCGGGACTTTATCAGCTACGAGCAGTACTTC | CASRDFISYEQYF
TRBD2 | NA | TRBJ2-7 | TRBV19 | TGTGCCAGTAGTATCGGGACGGACGGGAGGGCCTCCGAGCAGTACTTC | CASSIGTDGRASEQYF
NA | NA | TRBJ1-1 | TRBV5-1 | TGCGCCAGCAGCTTGGAGGCCACAGGGACTGAAGCTTTCTTT | CASSLEATGTEAFF
TRBD2 | NA | TRBJ2-3 | TRBV6-5 | TGTGCCAGCAGGAATAGCGGGAGGACAGATACGCAGTATTTT | CASRNSGRTDTQYF
NA | NA | TRBJ2-2 | TRBV5-1 | TGCGCCAGCAGCTTGGCCTTAGCTGGGGAGCTGTTTTTT | CASSLALAGELFF
TRBD1 | NA | TRBJ2-7 | TRBV9 | TGTGCCAGCAGCGTCGGACAGGCCCCATCCTACGAGCAGTACTTC | CASSVGQAPSYEQYF
NA | few | TRBJ2-2 | TRBV7-3 | TGTGCCAGCAGCTTGGTCCCTATGGCCGGGGAGCTGTTTTTT | CASSLVPMAGELFF
NA | NA | TRBJ2-5 | TRBV7-9 | TGTGCCAGCAGTCGCGGGGCGAGGGAGACCCAGTACTTC | CASSRGARETQYF
NA | NA | TRBJ2-3 | TRBV2 | TGTGCCAGCAGATACTCCGGCACAGATACGCAGTATTTT | CASRYSGTDTQYF
NA | NA | TRBJ2-5 | TRBV29-1 | TGCAGCGCGCAGGGTTCTGAGAGTACCCAGTACTTC | CSAQGSESTQYF
NA | NA | TRBJ1-4 | TRBV7-2 | TGTGCCAGCAGCTTAGAGGGCAGGGGTGGGTGGGGAGCTAATGAAAAACTGTTTTTT | CASSLEGRGGWGANEKLFF
NA | NA | TRBJ2-2 | TRBV6-1 | TGTGCCAGCAGTGAAATGGGCAATAGTGCGGAGCTGTTTTTT | CASSEMGNSAELFF
TRBD1 | NA | TRBJ2-2 | TRBV7-2 | TGTGCCAGCAGCTTAAAGGCCCCAGGGGGCGTGGACACCGGGGAGCTGTTTTTT | CASSLKAPGGVDTGELFF
NA | NA | TRBJ2-1 | TRBV5-6 | TGTGCCAGCAGCCCTCCGGGATTCTCCTACAATGAGCAGTTCTTC | CASSPPGFSYNEQFF
NA | NA | TRBJ2-7 | TRBV7-2 | TGTGCCAGCAGCTTAGGGCTGGGCATGGAGCAGTACTTC | CASSLGLGMEQYF
NA | few | TRBJ1-6 | TRBV5-4 | TGTGCCAGCAGCTTTTGGAGCTCCTATAATTCACCCCTCCACTTT | CASSFWSSYNSPLHF
NA | NA | TRBJ1-1 | TRBV6-1 | TGTGCCAGCAGTGAAGTAACGGCAGGGCGGTTT | CASSEVTAGRF
TRBD1 | NA | TRBJ1-2 | TRBV6-5 | TGTGCCAGCAGGTCGACAGGGGACTATGGCTACACCTTC | CASRSTGDYGYTF
NA | NA | TRBJ2-7 | TRBV29-1 | TGCAGCGTTACAGCCGCGACAAGTCTCTACGAGCAGTACTTC | CSVTAATSLYEQYF
TRBD1 | once | TRBJ1-1 | TRBV5-4 | TGTGCCAGCAGCCCTCGGACAGGGCTAGGGGATGAAGCTTTCTTT | CASSPRTGLGDEAFF
TRBD1 | once | TRBJ2-2 | TRBV3-1/TRBV3-2 | TGTGCCAGCAGCCAAGGACAGGGGGCGTCGGAGCTGTTTTTT | CASSQGQGASELFF
TRBD1 | NA | TRBJ2-2 | TRBV5-1 | TGCGCCAGCAGCTTCGGGCAGGGGGCTGGGGTCTCCTTAAACACCGGGGAGCTGTTTTTT | CASSFGQGAGVSLNTGELFF
TRBD1 | NA | TRBJ1-2 | TRBV29-1 | TGCAGCGGAGTTGGACAGGGTTTATGGGGCTACACCTTC | CSGVGQGLWGYTF
TRBD1 | NA | TRBJ1-6 | TRBV6-5 | TGTGCCAGCAGTTACTCCCAGACAGGGGGAAATTCACCCCTCCACTTT | CASSYSQTGGNSPLHF
TRBD2 | NA | TRBJ2-5 | TRBV9 | TGTGCCAGCAGCCTCCGGACTAGCGGGGAGACCCAGTACTTC | CASSLRTSGETQYF
TRBD1 | many | TRBJ1-6 | TRBV27 | TGTGCCAGCAGTACAACAGGGGGTAATTCACCCCTCCACTTT | CASSTTGGNSPLHF
TRBD1 | NA | TRBJ2-6 | TRBV6-5 | TGTGCCAGCAGAAACAGGGGCTCTGGGGCCAACGTCCTGACTTTC | CASRNRGSGANVLTF
NA | NA | TRBJ2-7 | TRBV29-1 | TGCAGCGTTGAATGGCGACAGCCCCTTCTTTTGTACTTC | CSVEWRQPLLLYF
TRBD1 | NA | TRBJ2-7 | TRBV28 | TGTGCCAGCAGTGGACAGGGGGCGGGAGGGAAGTACTTC | CASSGQGAGGKYF
TRBD2 | NA | TRBJ2-7 | TRBV6-2/TRBV6-3 | TGTGCCAGCAGTTACTCAGGATGGGGGGGAGTGGAGCAGTACTTC | CASSYSGWGGVEQYF
NA | NA | TRBJ2-7 | TRBV6-1 | TGTGCCAGCAGTGGTTGGGGGGAGGCACCTGCCTACGAGCAGTACTTC | CASSGWGEAPAYEQYF
NA | NA | TRBJ2-2 | TRBV6-1 | TGTGCCAGCAGTGAAGGCCAGGAAACCGGGGAGCTGTTTTTT | CASSEGQETGELFF
TRBD1 | NA | TRBJ1-6 | TRBV28 | TGTGCCAGCAGTTTGGGGACAGGTAATTCACCCCTCCACTTT | CASSLGTGNSPLHF
TRBD1 | NA | TRBJ1-4 | TRBV3-1/TRBV3-2 | TGTGCCAGCAGCCACAGACAGGGGCTCGGTGAAAAACTGTTTTTT | CASSHRQGLGEKLFF
NA | NA | TRBJ2-1 | TRBV9 | TGTGCCAGCAGCATGAGGCTCTCCTACAATGAGCAGTTCTTC | CASSMRLSYNEQFF
NA | NA | TRBJ1-1 | TRBV20-1 | TGCAGTGTCCCGCGAGACACTGAAGCTTTCTTT | CSVPRDTEAFF